A selection of T cell receptor beta chains follows, all from one sample in a study of CD8+ T cells in alopecia areata. Sequencing was performed with immunoSEQ multiplex PCR; in TCRdb, only in-frame clones are kept and a portion is missing. The sample has about 190,000 clones, more than 55% seen once. The input for sequencing was CD4+ T cells sorted from blood, taken at week 4, from a patient treated with tofacitinib. The source is a human donor with alopecia areata. Each CDR3 is given with its conserved first and last residue. The D gene is left open where the match is weak. Size is stated for part of the rows, as once, few or many counts, or as a class when the clone is expanded.

d_gene	len	v_gene	j_gene	abundance	CDR3nt	CDR3aa
TRBD2	14	TRBV27	TRBJ2-5	.	TGTGCCAGCAGTTTGGCGGGAGGGCCCCAAGAGCAGTACTTC	CASSLAGGPQEQYF
TRBD1	15	TRBV4-3	TRBJ2-7	.	TGCGCCAGCAGCCAAATGGGACAGGGGTCCTACGAGCAGTACTTC	CASSQMGQGSYEQYF
TRBD1	15	TRBV7-8	TRBJ1-2	.	TGTGCCAGCAGCTCTTCCGACAGGGCCAACTATGGCTACACCTTC	CASSSSDRANYGYTF
.	17	TRBV29-1	TRBJ1-2	.	TGCAGCGCAACCTCGGCCAACTCGGGGGTAGCCTACTATGGCTACACCTTC	CSATSANSGVAYYGYTF
.	13	TRBV29-1	TRBJ2-3	.	TGCAGCGGGAGGGGGAGATGGAAAGATACGCAGTATTTT	CSGRGRWKDTQYF
.	13	TRBV18	TRBJ1-5	.	TGTGCCAGCTCATTTACTAGCAATCAGCCCCAGCATTTT	CASSFTSNQPQHF
.	14	TRBV15	TRBJ2-7	.	TGTGCCACCAGTCGGGACATCGACTCCTACGAGCAGTACTTC	CATSRDIDSYEQYF
.	14	TRBV5-4	TRBJ2-2	.	TGTGCCAGCAGCCCAACCCGGCTAGCGGGGGAGCTGTTTTTT	CASSPTRLAGELFF
.	12	TRBV29-1	TRBJ2-3	few	TGCAGCGTTCGCCAGGGCCCAGATACGCAGTATTTT	CSVRQGPDTQYF
.	13	TRBV7-2	TRBJ2-1	few	TGTGCCAGCAGCTTAGGCTCCTACAATGAGCAGTTCTTC	CASSLGSYNEQFF
.	10	TRBV29-1	TRBJ2-7	.	TGCAGCGTTGGGGGAGTCGAGCAGTACTTC	CSVGGVEQYF
TRBD1	16	TRBV7-9	TRBJ1-5	.	TGTGCCAGCAGCCGAAGCGGGACAGGGGAAAATCAGCCCCAGCATTTT	CASSRSGTGENQPQHF
.	13	TRBV28	TRBJ1-1	.	TGTGCCAGCAGTCGTAGGGATGGTACTGAAGCTTTCTTT	CASSRRDGTEAFF
.	14	TRBV7-6	TRBJ1-1	.	TGTGCCAGCAGCTTAGCGCTTGTCGGGCAGCCAGCTTTCTTT	CASSLALVGQPAFF
TRBD1	13	TRBV6-5	TRBJ1-1	.	TGTGCCAGCAGTTACGGGACAGGGGGCTTGGCTTTCTTT	CASSYGTGGLAFF
TRBD1	15	TRBV29-1	TRBJ2-3	.	TGCAGCGTTAAATCCGGGACAGGGGAAACAGATACGCAGTATTTT	CSVKSGTGETDTQYF
.	13	TRBV30	TRBJ1-3	.	TGTGCCTGGACCGGTCCCTCTGGAAACACCATATATTTT	CAWTGPSGNTIYF
TRBD1	14	TRBV7-2	TRBJ1-2	.	TGTGCCAGCAGTCGTTACCAGGGGGCTGGTGGCTACACCTTC	CASSRYQGAGGYTF
TRBD1	14	TRBV2	TRBJ1-1	.	TGTGCCAGCAGGCTACAGGGGATGAACACTGAAGCTTTCTTT	CASRLQGMNTEAFF
.	14	TRBV2	TRBJ2-1	.	TGTGCCAGCAGGGGGGCACAAGCCTACAATGAGCAGTTCTTC	CASRGAQAYNEQFF
TRBD2	15	TRBV28	TRBJ2-7	.	TGTGCCAGCAGTGCCGCTAGCGGGAATACCTACGAGCAGTACTTC	CASSAASGNTYEQYF
.	14	TRBV6-6	TRBJ1-2	few	TGTGCCAGCAGTTACTCGTCGGGGTACTGGGAGGGCACCTTC	CASSYSSGYWEGTF
TRBD1	14	TRBV29-1	TRBJ1-1	.	TGCAGCGCCGCACGGGACAGCAGAAACACTGAAGCTTTCTTT	CSAARDSRNTEAFF
.	19	TRBV19	TRBJ2-1	.	TGTGCCAGTAGCCCATTGAGGGGGTCTAGCTCTAGCTCCTACAATGAGCAGTTCTTC	CASSPLRGSSSSSYNEQFF
TRBD1	16	TRBV15	TRBJ2-5	.	TGTGCCACCAGCAGAGATTGGTCAGGGGGCGGGGAGACCCAGTACTTC	CATSRDWSGGGETQYF
TRBD2	15	TRBV5-5	TRBJ2-1	once	TGTGCCAGCAGCGGGACTAGCGGGGTCTACAATGAGCAGTTCTTC	CASSGTSGVYNEQFF
.	15	TRBV6-5	TRBJ2-5	.	TGTGCCAGCAGTTACGTCGCCAGCTTCCAAGAGACCCAGTACTTC	CASSYVASFQETQYF
.	13	TRBV6-5	TRBJ1-2	few	TGTGCCAGCAGGGTTGGATTGGGCGGCGGCTACACCTTC	CASRVGLGGGYTF
.	12	TRBV29-1	TRBJ1-2	.	TGCAGCGTCGGTGGACACGGTTATGGCTACACCTTC	CSVGGHGYGYTF
.	13	TRBV9	TRBJ1-2	.	TGTGCCAGCAGCCCTCCTGGAGGGGATGGCTACACCTTC	CASSPPGGDGYTF
TRBD2	12	TRBV29-1	TRBJ2-7	.	TGCAGCGTCGGAGCGGGAGTGTACGAGCAGTACTTC	CSVGAGVYEQYF
.	16	TRBV30	TRBJ2-3	.	TGTGCCTGGGGGGGACTGGCGAACTTTGGCACAGATACGCAGTATTTT	CAWGGLANFGTDTQYF
.	15	TRBV30	TRBJ1-1	few	TGTGCCTGGAGGTCGACAGGTTTCCCCTGGGCTGAAGCTTTCTTT	CAWRSTGFPWAEAFF
.	12	TRBV30	TRBJ2-7	.	TGTGCCTGGAGTGAGGGCCCTACGCGTTTCCTTTTC	CAWSEGPTRFLF
.	14	TRBV19	TRBJ1-4	.	TGTGCCAGTACAGACAGATCAACTAATGAAAAACTGTTTTTT	CASTDRSTNEKLFF
.	14	TRBV19	TRBJ2-5	few	TGTGCCAGTAGGTCATCAGGGAGCCAAGAGACCCAGTACTTC	CASRSSGSQETQYF
TRBD2	18	TRBV29-1	TRBJ2-5	.	TGCAGCGTTGAGGGACTAGCGGGAAGAGGGGAAAGAGGGGAGACCCAGTACTTC	CSVEGLAGRGERGETQYF
.	11	TRBV25-1	TRBJ2-2	.	TGTGCCAGCAGTCGTACCGGGGAGCTGTTTTTT	CASSRTGELFF
.	13	TRBV30	TRBJ1-5	.	TGTGCCTGGAGTGCACAGGGAACTCAGCCCCAGCATTTT	CAWSAQGTQPQHF
TRBD1	14	TRBV29-1	TRBJ2-1	.	TGCAGCGTGGGACAGGGTGGCGCCTACAATGAGCAGTTCTTC	CSVGQGGAYNEQFF
.	13	TRBV6-5	TRBJ2-7	.	TGTGCCAGCAGTTCCGGGCCTACCTACGAGCAGTACTTC	CASSSGPTYEQYF
TRBD1	14	TRBV29-1	TRBJ2-1	few	TGCAGCGTCCCGGACAGGGCTTCCTACAATGAGCAGTTCTTC	CSVPDRASYNEQFF
.	13	TRBV5-1	TRBJ2-1	.	TGCGCCAGCAGCTTGGTGGGTTGGGATGAGCAGTTCTTC	CASSLVGWDEQFF
.	11	TRBV29-1	TRBJ2-5	.	TGCAGCGTAAGGGGCGGAGAGACCCAGTACTTC	CSVRGGETQYF
.	15	TRBV27	TRBJ2-7	.	TGTGCCAGCAGTCTATACATTACCCGGAACTACGAGCAGTACTTC	CASSLYITRNYEQYF